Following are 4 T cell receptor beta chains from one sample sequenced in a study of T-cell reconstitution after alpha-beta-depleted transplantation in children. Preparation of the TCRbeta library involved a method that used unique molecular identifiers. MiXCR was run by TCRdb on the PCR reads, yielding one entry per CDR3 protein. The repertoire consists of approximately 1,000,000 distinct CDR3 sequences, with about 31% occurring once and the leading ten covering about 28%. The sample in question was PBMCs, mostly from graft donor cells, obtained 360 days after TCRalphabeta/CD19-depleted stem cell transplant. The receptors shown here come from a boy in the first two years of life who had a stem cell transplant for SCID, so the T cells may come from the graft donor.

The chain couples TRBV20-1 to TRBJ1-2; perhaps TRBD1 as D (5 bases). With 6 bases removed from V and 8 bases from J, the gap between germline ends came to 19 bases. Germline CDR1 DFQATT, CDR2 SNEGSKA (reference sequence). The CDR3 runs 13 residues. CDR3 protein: CSASQWGMGGYTF. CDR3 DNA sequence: TGCAGTGCAAGTCAATGGGGGATGGGAGGCTACACCTTC.

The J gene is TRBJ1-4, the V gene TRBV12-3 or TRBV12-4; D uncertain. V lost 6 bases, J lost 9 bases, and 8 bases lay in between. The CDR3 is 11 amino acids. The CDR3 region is CASSLMKKLFF. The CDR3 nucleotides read TGTGCCAGCAGCCTAATGAAAAAACTGTTTTTT.

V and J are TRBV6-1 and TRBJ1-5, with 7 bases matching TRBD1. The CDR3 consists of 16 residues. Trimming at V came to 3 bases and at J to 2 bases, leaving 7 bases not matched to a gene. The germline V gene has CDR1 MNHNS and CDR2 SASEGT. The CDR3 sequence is CASSERGRRGNQPQHF. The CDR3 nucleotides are TGTGCCAGCAGTGAGAGGGGGCGAAGGGGCAATCAGCCCCAGCATTTT.

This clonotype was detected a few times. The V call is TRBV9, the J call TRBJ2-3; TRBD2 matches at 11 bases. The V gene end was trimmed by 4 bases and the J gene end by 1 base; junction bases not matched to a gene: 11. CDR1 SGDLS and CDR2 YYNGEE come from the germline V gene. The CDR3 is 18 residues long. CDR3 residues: CASSFTGTSGLRTDTQYF. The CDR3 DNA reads TGTGCCAGCAGCTTCACCGGGACTAGCGGTTTGCGCACAGATACGCAGTATTTT.